In its sample, the clone carrying this T cell receptor (beta chain) was seen a few times. Trimming stripped 1 base from V and 1 base from J, with 10 bases between. The germline gives CDR1 SGHTA, CDR2 FQGNSA. The CDR3 totals 15 residues. These data originate in a study of blood T cells in healthy people across ages. The second PCR ran roughly 6 to 11 cycles with a sample-barcoded 5' primer and J-beta primers. TCRdb re-called the 5' RACE reads through MiXCR, storing one row per CDR3 protein. This table holds approximately 1,000,000 distinct CDR3 sequences, roughly two fifths found once. V and J are TRBV7-2 and TRBJ1-1, with D perhaps TRBD1 (5 bases). The TCR was taken from a man between 18 and 29 years old in good health. The sample comprised blood. CDR3 sequence reads: CASSLEAGTNTEAFF. The CDR3 DNA is TGTGCCAGCAGCTTAGAGGCGGGGACGAACACTGAAGCTTTCTTT.